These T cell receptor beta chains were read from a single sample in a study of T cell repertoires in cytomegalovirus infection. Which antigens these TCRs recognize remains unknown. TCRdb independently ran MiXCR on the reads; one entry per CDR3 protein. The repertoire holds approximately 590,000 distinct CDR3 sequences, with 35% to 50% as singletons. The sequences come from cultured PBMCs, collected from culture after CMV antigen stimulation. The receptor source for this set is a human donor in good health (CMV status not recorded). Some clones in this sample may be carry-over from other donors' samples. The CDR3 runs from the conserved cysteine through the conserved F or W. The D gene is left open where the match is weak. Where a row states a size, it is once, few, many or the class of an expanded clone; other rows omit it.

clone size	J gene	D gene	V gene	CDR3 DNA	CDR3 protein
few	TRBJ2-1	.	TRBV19	TGTGCCAGTAGTATCTCCGGGATCGAGCAGTTCTTC	CASSISGIEQFF
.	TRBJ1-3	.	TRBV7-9	TGTGCCAGCAGCAGGACACTTAGAAACACCATATATTTT	CASSRTLRNTIYF
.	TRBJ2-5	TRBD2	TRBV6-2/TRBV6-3	TGTGCCAGCAGCCCCCGTTGGACTAGCGGGGCAAACCAAGAGACCCAGTACTTC	CASSPRWTSGANQETQYF
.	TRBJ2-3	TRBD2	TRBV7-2	TGTGCCAGCAGCTTGTCGGGCGGGAGGGCCAAAGATACGCAGTATTTT	CASSLSGGRAKDTQYF
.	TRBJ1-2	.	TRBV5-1	TGCGCCAGCAGCTTCGGGCACCAACGGGGCTACACCTTC	CASSFGHQRGYTF
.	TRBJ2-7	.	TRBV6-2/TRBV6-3	TGTGCCAGCAGTTACAAGGGGACGTTAACCTACGAGCAGTACTTC	CASSYKGTLTYEQYF
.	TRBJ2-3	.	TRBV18	TGTGCCAGCTCACCACCAAACGGGTTAGCTGCCACAGATACGCAGTATTTT	CASSPPNGLAATDTQYF
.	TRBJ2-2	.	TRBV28	TGTGCCAGCAGGGGAATCCACTCTCACGGGGAGCTGTTTTTT	CASRGIHSHGELFF
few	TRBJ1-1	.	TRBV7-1	TGTGCCAGCAGCTCAGAGGGTGTCAGTCTCCCAGAGGCTTTCTTT	CASSSEGVSLPEAFF
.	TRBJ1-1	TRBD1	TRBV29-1	TGCAGCGCGTGGGGGCACCGGACAGGGGCGCTGAACACTGAAGCTTTCTTT	CSAWGHRTGALNTEAFF
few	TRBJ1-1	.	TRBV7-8	TGTGCCAGCAGCCCCCGTCAGGCCCACACTGAAGCTTTCTTT	CASSPRQAHTEAFF
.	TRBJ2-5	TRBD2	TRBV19	TGTGGGACTGGGACTAGCGGAAAAGAGACCCAGTACTTC	CGTGTSGKETQYF
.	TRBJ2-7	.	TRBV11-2	TGTGCCAGCAGCCAACCAGCGCGGGACAGAACTTACGAGCAGTACTTC	CASSQPARDRTYEQYF
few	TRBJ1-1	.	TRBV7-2	TGTGCCAGCAGCTTTTTGACGGTAATGAACACTGAAGCTTTCTTT	CASSFLTVMNTEAFF
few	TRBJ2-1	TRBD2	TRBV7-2	TGTGCCAGCAGAGGCCCCTTGGGAGAGACTAGCGGGAGTAAGGAATGGTACAATGAGCAGTTCTTC	CASRGPLGETSGSKEWYNEQFF
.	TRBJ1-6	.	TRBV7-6	TGTGCCAGCAGCTTACTACGGGACCAGTCACCCCTCCACTTT	CASSLLRDQSPLHF
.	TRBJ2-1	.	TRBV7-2	TGTGCCAGCAGCTTAGAGGGAGGTTTCAATGAGCAGTTCTTC	CASSLEGGFNEQFF
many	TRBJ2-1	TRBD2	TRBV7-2	TGTGCCAGCAGGCAACGGGGGGGCCGGGTAACGGGCGTATCCAATGAGCAGTTCTTC	CASRQRGGRVTGVSNEQFF
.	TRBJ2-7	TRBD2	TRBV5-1	TGCGCCAGCAGCCTCCGGACTACTAGCGGGGGAGGTTATCGGGACGAGCAGTACTTC	CASSLRTTSGGGYRDEQYF
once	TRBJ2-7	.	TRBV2	TGTGCCAGCAGGGCCCGGATCTACGAGCAGTACTTC	CASRARIYEQYF
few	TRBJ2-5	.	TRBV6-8	TGTGCCAGCAGTTGGGACATTTGTCCCCAGTACTTC	CASSWDICPQYF
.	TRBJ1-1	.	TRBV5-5	TGTGCCAGCAGCTTGTGGGGGACGGACACTGAAGCTTTCTTT	CASSLWGTDTEAFF
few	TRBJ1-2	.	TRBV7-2	TGTGCCAGCAGCTTGACCCCGGGACCGAGGGAGGGCTACACCTTC	CASSLTPGPREGYTF
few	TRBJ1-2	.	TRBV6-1	TGTGCCAGCAGTCTACTTTTCTCGGCAGTCGGCTACACCTTC	CASSLLFSAVGYTF
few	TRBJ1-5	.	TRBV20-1	TGCAGTGCTAGAGATGTGCCCGATCAGCCCCAGCATTTT	CSARDVPDQPQHF
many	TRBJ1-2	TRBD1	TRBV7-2	TGTGCCAGCAGCTCTAACAGGGGGCTGAGAGATGGCTACACCTTC	CASSSNRGLRDGYTF
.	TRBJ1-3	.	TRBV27	TGTGCCAGCAGTCGGACAGTAAACTCTGGAAACACCATATATTTT	CASSRTVNSGNTIYF
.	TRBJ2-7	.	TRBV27	TGTGCCAGCAGTTTACGGGGTTTCTCCTACGAGCAGTACTTC	CASSLRGFSYEQYF
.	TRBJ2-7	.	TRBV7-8	TGTGCCAGCAGCATCGGGGGGCAGGGGTACGAGCAGTACTTC	CASSIGGQGYEQYF
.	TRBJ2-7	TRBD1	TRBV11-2	TGTGCCAGCAGCTTAGTCTTGGGACAGTTAACCTCCTACGAGCAGTACTTC	CASSLVLGQLTSYEQYF
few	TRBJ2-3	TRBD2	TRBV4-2	TGTGCCAGCAGCTATTCTAGCGGGAAGACGGGAAATACGCAGTATTTT	CASSYSSGKTGNTQYF
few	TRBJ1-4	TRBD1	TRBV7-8	TGTGCCAGCAGCGTCGACAGGGATGAAAAACTGTTTTTT	CASSVDRDEKLFF